This TCR beta chain comes out of a study of cytomegalovirus exposure and HLA in healthy donors (dated by TCRdb to about 2017). A note on the overall study: An earlier analysis of approximately 550 of the donors reported 250 to 300 Gb of sequence data and roughly 110 million unique TCR beta sequences from about 179 million T cells. Among a few hundred genotyped donors of the cohort, an average of approximately 230,000 unique TCR beta nucleotide sequences were sequenced per donor, roughly 20% of them non-productive. The study was designed to test whether signatures of past pathogen exposure could be identified by cataloging public T cell receptors. Donor age, sex, ethnicity and CMV serostatus were compiled together with the repertoire data. About five DR-DQ haplotypes were treated as single units for association and clustering because of strong linkage in the cohort. In a later genetic analysis, genome-wide SNP genotypes for about 65% of the roughly 670 donors were used, and that subset was treated as a discovery cohort. Typing coverage differed by locus: A, B, C, DRB1 and DQB1 were typed in roughly 620-630 donors, DQA1 in 522, DPA1 in 600 to 610, and DPB1 in 472. Rather than using new phenotypic data, the later analysis identified candidate immune exposures from TCR beta sequences and from how often those sequences occurred across donors. All discovery cohort repertoires had been generated using a single sequencing platform. Among the roughly 390 genotyped donors, approximately 76% belonged to the genetic ancestry cluster associated with self-reported Caucasian donors. HLA typing covered class I and class II loci at four-digit resolution. A later analysis re-examined previously published TCR beta repertoires from hundreds of donors and added high-resolution HLA genotyping to investigate patterns of TCR occurrence. Besides the first cohort of around 670 subjects, a separate validation cohort made up of 120 different subjects was used. Approximately 310 gigabases of sequencing data and around 87 million unique TCR sequences were included in an early release covering several hundred HLA-typed donors. The study combined high-throughput TCR immunosequencing, statistical association of individual TCRs with disease status, and machine learning to predict cytomegalovirus infection status. An earlier analysis of 587 of the donors applied high-throughput TCR beta sequencing to assess whether each TCR beta V gene segment acted as functional or pseudogenic. The T cell repertoires of roughly 660 subjects were profiled by immunosequencing and related to cytomegalovirus serostatus. On the study overall, not on this receptor specifically: In a later analysis, most CMV-associated TCR beta chains were found to appear HLA-restricted, with HLA associations seemingly driven largely by CMV exposure. In a later genetic analysis, a missense DCLRE1C variant was associated with V-gene and J-gene trimming of TCR beta chains, and the association was replicated in an independent cohort. In vitro tests confirmed that three of the cytomegalovirus-associated TCR beta chains recognize cytomegalovirus antigens. Compared with the approximately 710-donor mean, donors in an Asian-associated ancestry cluster had fewer N-insertions in productive TCRs, according to a later genetic analysis. HLA typing was unavailable for some donors at each locus, so association tests used only the typed subset. A further reported finding was that TCR beta sequences accurately predicted the HLA-A and HLA-B alleles for most subjects in the first cohort. In a later analysis, 16,951 TCR beta sequences were associated with specific HLA alleles at a false discovery rate of 0.05. Correlated functional status among segregating V segments might be attributable to linkage disequilibrium, but an unknown experimental factor could not be ruled out. In the study, approximately 160 TCR beta chains were listed as associated with cytomegalovirus. Because counts were too low, some 16 rarely observed V segments, including chromosome 9 orphons, were excluded from the earlier analysis of roughly 580 of the donors. In an earlier analysis of approximately 600 of the donors, most TCR beta V segments were observed in productive rearrangements about 90% or about 30% of the time, broadly matching IMGT annotations. In a later analysis, several top co-occurrence clusters were reported to appear linked to parvovirus B19, influenza, CMV and Epstein-Barr virus. It was suggested by the authors that the approach could potentially be generalized to other disease states and immunological phenotypes. Only TCR beta chains were sequenced in this cohort, and the absence of alpha or paired-chain data limited detectable features. In a later analysis, HLA-associated TCR beta chains showed more clonal expansion and lower generation probabilities than non-associated chains that were equally common. In both the original and validation cohorts, the classifier was reported to diagnose cytomegalovirus status with high specificity and sensitivity. Some IMGT-functional V segments, including TRBV6-2 and TRBV6-3, could not be distinguished by the 87-base-pair reads and were therefore excluded. A cluster of highly shared sequence variants was judged likely to represent a technical artifact of the sequencing pipeline. Most TCR sequences were seen in very few donors, while some public TCRs were found in many individuals. When HLA alleles, especially DR and DQ, strongly co-occurred, attributing TCR associations to individual alleles was difficult. In a later analysis, TCR association rates were found to vary across HLA loci, with the most associated TCRs seen for DRB1 alleles and the fewest for HLA-C alleles. The only immune exposure information available for the cohort was CMV serostatus. Sequencing depth was assumed to be roughly uniform across donors in the presence/absence analyses, though that assumption may not hold.

After removal of 0 bases from V and 5 bases from J, the junction retains 4 bases not matched to a gene. The CDR3 covers 15 residues, taking in both the cysteine and the phenylalanine. CDR3 DNA only is kept here, 45 bases in frame from base 1. Reading the germline V gene (reference sequence) gives CDR1 SEHNR and CDR2 FQNEAQ. Libraries were prepared through the immunoSEQ multiplex PCR assay. For the multiplex PCR, a mixture combining 60 forward primers for TCR Vbeta segments and 13 reverse primers for TCR Jbeta segments was used. Amplification of the CDR3 region of rearranged TCR beta genes was performed with a multiplex PCR assay on genomic DNA. The amplified TCR beta libraries were sequenced on the Illumina HiSeq System as 87-base-pair reads. For the original study's pipeline: A later analysis counted approximately 76 million unique TCR beta chains across the 640 or so repertoires, and around 9.9 million of these chains were shared by at least two donors. To remove PCR and sequencing errors, raw reads were error-corrected and collapsed into unique sequences using a nearest-neighbor algorithm that merged closely related sequences. V, D and J gene segments were assigned by aligning CDR3 sequences to IMGT reference sequences. For a sequence to be retained, a match of at least six nucleotides to both a V gene segment and a J gene segment was required. A rearrangement counted as productive if the CDR3 had no stop codons and remained in frame with V and J, and every other rearrangement counted as non-productive. Following IMGT convention, CDR3 was defined as the stretch from the second conserved V-encoded cysteine to the conserved J-encoded phenylalanine. The earlier analysis of approximately 590 of the donors excluded any sequence lacking an unambiguous match to a single V gene segment. In an earlier analysis of about 590 of the donors, a V segment was called functional when productive rearrangements were above 56.7%, and segregating when the standard deviation between donors exceeded 5%. A statistical classification framework was developed to diagnose cytomegalovirus status using the catalog of TCR beta chain sequences. In a later analysis, TCR nucleotide sequences were compared against IMGT/GENE-DB human TR gene sequences so that V and J genes could be assigned. The TCRdist pipeline was used in a later analysis to assign CDR3 sequences and most-parsimonious VDJ recombination scenarios. In a later analysis, every TCR beta chain was defined by the combination of its CDR3 amino acid sequence and its V-gene family, and reads without a unique V-gene family were dropped. As a way to deal with suspected cross-contamination and a sequencing artifact, a later analysis dropped 450 to 600 nucleotide sequences that were highly shared and had low generation probability. A later analysis calculated a clonal expansion index for each public chain from normalized within-repertoire ranks of inferred template counts. In a later analysis, generation probabilities were computed with a VDJ recombination model fitted to out-of-frame rearrangements, and the resulting probabilities were checked against IGoR. Hypergeometric tests were used in a later analysis to score TCR-TCR, TCR-HLA and TCR-CMV co-occurrence, with a repertoire-size bias correction applied to the TCR pairs. A later analysis estimated false discovery rates by permuting HLA or CMV assignments 20 times. In a later analysis, co-occurring TCRs were grouped using DBSCAN, with TCRdist sequence similarity added in when clustering inside HLA-allele-positive subsets. For co-occurrence clustering, repertoires with fewer than 30,000 or more than 120,000 public chains were excluded, along with roughly 5 repertoires with anomalous nucleotide sharing. TCRdb carries this immuneACCESS record with in-frame sequences only. Its versions omit some clonotypes, under half of them owing to an unresolved V gene in the studies checked, with the rest unexplained. That table is the source of V, J and clone size, and D and trimming were worked out from the DNA. Here the sample has about 190,000 clones; around 75% occur a single time. Of the sample, approximately 1.8% is held by the ten largest clones.

The cohort consisted of 650 to 850 healthy bone marrow donors. All cohort members were sampled while nominally healthy, although unrecorded immune exposures were likely present. The donor tested CMV seronegative and was one of the 352 seronegative cohort members. Each donor provided a peripheral blood sample, and peripheral blood mononuclear cells were used for TCR beta sequencing. Genomic DNA extraction from the blood cell samples was performed with the Qiagen DNeasy Blood Extraction Kit. Comments on this clone: Its antigen has not been determined. No base quality values were provided; no much bigger clone lies one nucleotide off.

The clonotype comes from a woman aged 30 to 39 in good health and CMV-seronegative. Sequenced input: PBMCs. The chain couples TRBV7-9 to TRBJ2-7; TRBD2 lines up with 10 middle nucleotides. The DNA sequence is TGTGCCAGCAGCTTAGCGATAGCGGGAGGTCACGAGCAGTACTTC. This is translated as CASSLAIAGGHEQYF.